This passage covers 7 T cell receptor beta chains from one sample sequenced in a study of blood T cell repertoires in COVID-19. The method was immunoSEQ multiplex PCR; TCRdb's version includes in-frame clones alone and lacks a portion of them. Of 200,000 to 250,000 clones listed, around 81% are singletons. Source material: PBMCs or T cells enriched from blood (not recorded which). The receptors shown here come from a woman between 50 and 59 years old with acute COVID-19.

A single count supports this clone. The CDR3 DNA reads TGTGCCATCAGTACAGGGGAGACCCAGTACTTC. It encodes CAISTGETQYF. The rearrangement uses TRBV10-3 and TRBJ2-5, with D maybe TRBD1 (6 bases). Trimming took off 5 bases at V and 5 bases at J, with 6 bases between the two ends. There are 11 residues in the CDR3. Germline-derived CDR1 and CDR2 are ENHRY and SYGVKD.

This rearrangement joins TRBV28 to TRBJ1-2, with 9 bases lining up with TRBD1. CDR1 and CDR2 from the germline V gene are MDHEN and SYDVKM. V lost 5 bases and J lost 7; bases outside the gene matches: 8. There are 14 residues in the CDR3. CDR3 nucleotides: TGTGCCAGCAGTACGGACAGGGGAATTTCTGGCTACACCTTC. This encodes CASSTDRGISGYTF.

The V call is TRBV19, the J call TRBJ2-4; TRBD2 matches at 11 bases. Per germline, CDR1 LNHDA and CDR2 SQIVND (reference sequence). CDR3 size: 16 residues. V gave up 3 bases and J gave up 3 bases; unmatched junction bases: 4. CDR3 protein: CASSIPGTSGKNIQYF. The CDR3 DNA reads as TGTGCCAGTAGTATCCCCGGGACTAGCGGCAAAAACATTCAGTACTTC.

The gene calls are TRBV5-1 and TRBJ1-5; no clear D. The V and J ends lost 4 bases and 1 base respectively, with 15 bases between them. Germline V gene lookup returns CDR1 SGHRS and CDR2 YFSETQ. The CDR3 runs 16 residues. CDR3 DNA sequence: TGCGCCAGCAGCCTGGGTACCGAGTTAAGCAATCAGCCCCAGCATTTT. Translation gives CASSLGTELSNQPQHF.

The chain couples TRBV3-1 (or the pseudogene TRBV3-2) to TRBJ1-1; perhaps TRBD1 as D (6 bases). The CDR3 contains 14 residues. V was trimmed by 0 bases and J by 4 bases, leaving 9 bases between them. Germline-derived CDR1 and CDR2 are LGHDT and YNNKEL (reference sequence). The CDR3: CASSQDDRSTEAFF. Here the CDR3 DNA reads TGTGCCAGCAGCCAAGATGACAGGAGCACTGAAGCTTTCTTT.

The chain is built from TRBV6-5 and TRBJ2-5; the D is unclear. V lost 2 bases to trimming and J lost 5 bases, with 9 bases between them. CDR3 size: 13 residues. Germline loops: CDR1 MNHEY, CDR2 SVGAGI. In nucleotides, the CDR3 is TGTGCCAGCAGTTACGGTGGCTGGGAGACCCAGTACTTC. This codes for CASSYGGWETQYF.

This clone was detected only a few times. The V call is TRBV20-1, the J call TRBJ1-2, with a possible D match to TRBD1 (6 bases). Trimming shortened V by 5 bases and J by 6 bases, and 10 bases separated the two germline ends. Germline-derived CDR1 and CDR2 are DFQATT and SNEGSKA (reference sequence). The CDR3 spans 11 residues. The CDR3, as DNA: TGCAGTGCTCAGGGGCCTCATGGCTACACCTTC. Translated, it gives CSAQGPHGYTF.